The 26 T cell receptor beta chains listed next were all sequenced from one sample in a study of shared clonotypes between healthy human individuals (TCRdb year 2020). Libraries were constructed by the immunoSEQ multiplex PCR assay. The source is immuneACCESS, and TCRdb retained only in-frame sequences with V and J called. Part of the clones is not carried over; for the studies checked, unresolved V genes explain less than half of this, and the remainder is unexplained. In all, the sample holds 950,000 to 1,100,000 clones, and around 74% of those were seen once. Less than 1.5% of the sample is held by the ten biggest clonotypes. Sequencing was performed on memory CD4+ T cells sorted from blood. This sample's cell subset or site label indicates: CD45RA-negative fraction. The receptors shown here come from a man younger than 35 in good health.

CDR3 coding DNA: TGCGCCAGCAGCCAACAGACTAGCACAGATACGCAGTATTTT. Its protein is CASSQQTSTDTQYF. The V gene is TRBV4-1, the J gene TRBJ2-3; D ambiguous. The germline V gene encodes CDR1 MGHRA and CDR2 YSYEKL. The V gene lost 2 bases and the J gene lost 0 bases, with 6 bases spanning the gap. This CDR3 is 14 amino acids long.

V gene TRBV4-1 combines with J gene TRBJ1-2, with D maybe TRBD1 (6 bases). Germline V lookup: CDR1 MGHRA, CDR2 YSYEKL. The CDR3 has 16 residues. V was cut by 1 base and J by 4 bases, with 16 bases left in between. The CDR3 nucleotides read TGCGCCAGCAGCCAAGTACAGGGCAAGATAAGCTATGGCTACACCTTC. As protein: CASSQVQGKISYGYTF.

The chain has TRBV5-4 and TRBJ2-5; TRBD1 agrees at 10 bases. The junction had 2 bases not matched to a gene; V was cut back by 0 bases and J by 3 bases. The CDR3 is made up of 15 amino acids. Germline V CDR1 and CDR2: SGHNT, YYREEE (reference sequence). CDR3 sequence reads: CASSLDGTGEETQYF. The CDR3 region has the DNA TGTGCCAGCAGCTTGGACGGGACAGGGGAAGAGACCCAGTACTTC.

The chain employs TRBV10-3 and TRBJ2-5; D is unresolved. Germline assignment: CDR1 ENHRY and CDR2 SYGVKD. CDR3 size: 14 residues. V lost 0 bases to trimming and J lost 2 bases, with 7 bases between them. CDR3 bases: TGTGCCATCAGTGAGTCCGAATTACAAGAGACCCAGTACTTC. As protein: CAISESELQETQYF.

This clone was seen at least ten times. The V gene is TRBV6-5, the J gene TRBJ2-7; 7 bases are a match to TRBD2. J lost 4 bases, V lost 8 bases, and 5 bases had no gene match. This CDR3 has 12 residues. The germline gives CDR1 MNHEY, CDR2 SVGAGI. CDR3 coding DNA: TGTGCCAGCCACACGGGGGGTTACGAGCAGTACTTC. Translating gives CASHTGGYEQYF.

This clone showed up just a few times. Other DNA sequences in this sample translate to the same CDR3. The chain uses TRBV30 and TRBJ2-5; no firm D call. Germline loops: CDR1 GTSNPN, CDR2 SVGIG (reference sequence). The germline V and J ends were trimmed by 1 base and 2 bases, with 8 bases remaining between them. The CDR3 spans 13 residues. CDR3 DNA: TGTGCCTGGAGTGGGGGTCATCAAGAGACCCAGTACTTC. Translating gives CAWSGGHQETQYF.

The CDR3 region is CSASGTDFPKGKLFF. The CDR3 DNA reads as TGCAGCGCCTCCGGGACAGACTTCCCTAAGGGAAAACTGTTTTTT. This rearrangement joins TRBV29-1 to TRBJ1-4, with 7 positions matching TRBD1. The CDR3 contains 15 residues. The germline V gene encodes CDR1 SQVTM and CDR2 ANQGSEA. J was trimmed by 10 bases and V by 7 bases; bases with no gene match: 18.

Comments on this clone: Different DNA sequences within this sample yield the same CDR3. The chain is built from TRBV19 and TRBJ1-1; D is unclear. The CDR3 is 14 amino acids. Trimming pared 4 bases from V and 1 base from J, leaving 10 bases between. The V gene's germline CDR1 is LNHDA and CDR2 SQIVND (reference sequence). CDR3 in amino acids: CASSKSRKNTEAFF. CDR3 nucleotides: TGTGCCAGTAGTAAGAGCAGAAAGAACACTGAAGCTTTCTTT.

The V gene is TRBV5-1, the J gene TRBJ2-2; a possible D gene is TRBD2 (6 bases). CDR3 length equals 14 residues. V dropped 0 bases and J dropped 6 bases, with 9 bases sitting between them. CDR1 is SGHRS and CDR2 is YFSETQ in the germline V gene. Here the CDR3 DNA reads TGCGCCAGCAGCTTGGAGGGAGGTCCCGGGGAGCTGTTTTTT. The encoded protein is CASSLEGGPGELFF.

Remarks on this clone: This sample includes further DNA sequences coding for the same CDR3. The chain recombines TRBV20-1 with TRBJ2-3; no clear D gene. The V gene lost 1 base and the J gene lost 4 bases, with 0 bases spanning the gap. Germline-derived CDR1 and CDR2 are DFQATT and SNEGSKA (reference sequence). The length of the CDR3 is 10 residues. The DNA for the CDR3 is TGCAGTGCTAGAGCAGATACGCAGTATTTT. It translates to CSARADTQYF.

This clone was counted only a few times. This sequence joins TRBV5-8 and TRBJ2-7; D possibly corresponds to TRBD1 (6 bases). Trimming pared 0 bases from V and 4 bases from J, leaving 14 bases between. The CDR3 contains 15 residues. Germline V gene lookup returns CDR1 SGHTS and CDR2 YDEGEE. This CDR3 reads CASSLAAGETYEQYF. CDR3 in DNA: TGTGCCAGCAGCTTGGCGGCAGGGGAGACGTACGAGCAGTACTTC.

The gene calls are TRBV9 and TRBJ1-1, with TRBD1 as a possible D gene (5 bases). Germline CDR1 SGDLS, CDR2 YYNGEE. The CDR3 sequence is 12 residues long. The germline V and J ends were trimmed by 4 bases and 7 bases, with 11 bases remaining between them. The chain's CDR3 is CASSPAGLEAFF. CDR3 in DNA: TGTGCCAGCAGCCCCGCGGGGCTTGAAGCTTTCTTT.

The chain carries TRBV5-6 and TRBJ2-1; D is unresolved. This CDR3 region has 12 residues. Germline loops: CDR1 SGHDT, CDR2 YYEEEE. V lost 7 bases and J lost 5, with 10 bases in between. In DNA, the CDR3 is TGTGCCAGCGGACCAGGAAACAATGAGCAGTTCTTC. As protein: CASGPGNNEQFF.

This clone was recorded a few times. The chain carries TRBV2 and TRBJ2-3; tentative D call: TRBD2 (5 bases). This CDR3 spans 11 amino acids. V lost 7 bases, J lost 6 bases, and 8 bases lay in between. Germline CDR1 reads SNHLY; CDR2 reads FYNNEI. CDR3 in DNA: TGTGCCAGCAACTCGGGGGATACGCAGTATTTT. Amino acids: CASNSGDTQYF. Filled out from reference TRBV2 and TRBJ2-3, the complete variable domain reads EPEVTQTPSHQVTQMGQEVILRCVPISNHLYFYWYRQILGQKVEFLVSFYNNEISEKSEIFDDQFSVERPDGSNFTLKIRSTKLEDSAMYFCASNSGDTQYFGPGTRLTVL.

This clone was detected once. The CDR3 DNA reads as TGCGCCAGCAGCGGACCCGGGGGGTTGAATGAGCAGTTCTTC. Protein: CASSGPGGLNEQFF. This chain joins TRBV5-1 and TRBJ2-1; TRBD2 matches 7 bases. After removal of 4 bases from V and 7 bases from J, the junction contained 8 bases not matched to a gene. CDR3 length: 14 residues. Germline CDR1 and CDR2: SGHRS and YFSETQ.

The chain employs TRBV7-9 and TRBJ2-3; D could derive from TRBD1 or TRBD2 (5 bases each). There are 15 residues in the CDR3. Germline V gene sequence: CDR1 SEHNR, CDR2 FQNEAQ (reference sequence). V lost 5 bases and J lost 2, with 14 bases in between. The CDR3 DNA follows: TGTGCCAGCAGCCTCCGGGACCTTTTCACAGATACGCAGTATTTT. Translating it yields CASSLRDLFTDTQYF.

The chain combines TRBV7-9 with TRBJ2-1; TRBD2 matches at 11 bases. Per germline, CDR1 SEHNR and CDR2 FQNEAQ (reference sequence). V lost 3 bases to trimming and J lost 4 bases; unmatched junction nucleotides: 5. This CDR3 is 16 amino acids long. The CDR3 loop reads CASSLGRLAGYNEQFF. In nucleotides, the CDR3 is TGTGCCAGCAGCTTGGGACGACTAGCGGGGTACAATGAGCAGTTCTTC.

The chain combines TRBV13 with TRBJ2-1; 12 positions agree with TRBD2. Germline V gene lookup returns CDR1 PRHDT and CDR2 FYEKMQ (reference sequence). CDR3 length: 15 residues. The J segment lost 9 bases and the V segment lost 5 bases, leaving 8 bases of the junction unmatched. The CDR3 spells CASSTLAGGKVEQFF. The CDR3 DNA is TGTGCCAGCAGCACTCTAGCGGGGGGGAAAGTTGAGCAGTTCTTC.

This rearrangement joins TRBV2 to TRBJ2-1; tentatively, D is TRBD1 (5 bases). Per the germline V gene, CDR1 is SNHLY and CDR2 is FYNNEI. This CDR3 comprises 13 residues. V shed 4 bases and J shed 7 bases, with 11 bases lying between them. The CDR3 loop reads CASSGSRVNEQFF. Here the CDR3 DNA reads TGTGCCAGCAGTGGATCCAGGGTGAATGAGCAGTTCTTC.

The V gene is TRBV18, the J gene TRBJ2-7, with unresolved D. The germline V and J ends were trimmed by 3 bases and 5 bases, with 11 bases remaining between them. There are 13 residues in the CDR3. Germline CDR1 KGHSH, CDR2 LQKENI. The CDR3 is CASSPPKGNEQYF. The CDR3 DNA reads as TGTGCCAGCTCACCGCCTAAGGGAAACGAGCAGTACTTC.

The chain carries TRBV6-5 and TRBJ1-2, with D tentatively TRBD1 (6 bases). The CDR3 length is 15 residues. V lost 0 bases to trimming and J lost 3 bases, with 11 bases between them. Germline V lookup: CDR1 MNHEY, CDR2 SVGAGI. Here the CDR3 DNA reads TGTGCCAGCAGTTACTCGTGGGGGCTAGACTATGGCTACACCTTC. As protein: CASSYSWGLDYGYTF.

This chain links TRBV6-5 with TRBJ1-2; possibly TRBD1 for D (5 bases). Germline V gene lookup returns CDR1 MNHEY and CDR2 SVGAGI. The CDR3 covers 13 residues. Trimming cost V 0 bases and J 9 bases, with 11 bases left between them. The CDR3 loop reads CASSYSGDFSYTF. The CDR3 DNA is TGTGCCAGCAGTTACTCTGGGGACTTTAGCTACACCTTC.

The chain recombines TRBV7-2 with TRBJ1-5; 10 positions match TRBD1. Losses at the gene ends were 5 bases for V and 4 bases for J; bases not matched to a gene: 5. This CDR3 spans 15 amino acids. The germline V gene encodes CDR1 SGHTA and CDR2 FQGNSA. CDR3 nucleotides: TGTGCCAGCAGCGACAGGGACAGGGGTAATCAGCCCCAGCATTTT. The encoded protein is CASSDRDRGNQPQHF.

This sequence joins TRBV5-1 and TRBJ1-4; maybe TRBD1 (5 bases). The CDR3 is made up of 14 amino acids. Germline-derived CDR1 and CDR2 are SGHRS and YFSETQ. Trimming shortened V by 4 bases and J by 4 bases, and 11 bases separated the two germline ends. The CDR3 DNA follows: TGCGCCAGCAGCGTCGGGGGAAATAATGAAAAACTGTTTTTT. It specifies CASSVGGNNEKLFF.

The rearrangement uses TRBV7-2 and TRBJ2-6; TRBD1 aligns across 12 bases. The CDR3 totals 15 residues. Germline CDR1 reads SGHTA; CDR2 reads FQGNSA. V dropped 9 bases and J dropped 4; count of bases not matched to a gene: 4. The CDR3: CARGQGAVGANVLTF. CDR3 DNA sequence: TGTGCCAGGGGACAGGGGGCGGTAGGGGCCAACGTCCTGACTTTC.

This chain links TRBV11-3 with TRBJ1-2; TRBD1 agrees at 8 bases. This CDR3 comprises 14 residues. The V segment lost 2 bases and the J segment 2 bases; nucleotides outside the gene matches: 1. Germline V gene sequence: CDR1 SGHNT, CDR2 YENEEA. This chain's CDR3 is CASSLPGGNYGYTF. The CDR3 DNA reads as TGTGCCAGCAGCTTACCAGGGGGCAACTATGGCTACACCTTC.